Listed here are 32 T cell receptor beta chains from one sample, sequenced in a study of blood T cell repertoires in COVID-19. Clones were sequenced by immunoSEQ multiplex PCR, and TCRdb holds only the in-frame ones, with some missing. The sample has 250,000 to 300,000 clones, approximately 87% seen once. Input material: peripheral blood. These receptors were collected from a woman under 40 with COVID-19, enrolled during active disease.

The CDR3 reads CASGGQGNSPLHF. CDR3 sequence (DNA): TGTGCCAGCGGAGGACAGGGGAATTCACCCCTCCACTTT. The chain combines TRBV2 with TRBJ1-6, with TRBD1 identical over 9 bases. Trimming cost V 8 bases and J 7 bases; bases outside gene matches: 3. The germline gives CDR1 SNHLY, CDR2 FYNNEI. The CDR3 contains 13 residues.

This chain connects TRBV6-5 to TRBJ2-4; a weak D match, TRBD2 (5 bases). The CDR3 covers 13 residues. The germline V and J ends were trimmed by 2 bases and 7 bases, with 9 bases remaining between them. Germline values: CDR1 MNHEY, CDR2 SVGAGI. CDR3 sequence (DNA): TGTGCCAGCAGTTACGAGAGGGTGAACATTCAGTACTTC. It translates to CASSYERVNIQYF.

The count of this clone is one. The CDR3 nucleotides read TGTGCCAGCAGTCTTTACGGGGTGTCCTATGGCTACACCTTC. It translates to CASSLYGVSYGYTF. The V and J genes are TRBV11-2 and TRBJ1-2; unclear D gene. The CDR3 sequence is 14 residues long. V lost 6 bases, J lost 4 bases, and 15 bases lay in between. The germline CDR1 and CDR2 sequences are SGHAT and FQNNGV.

The chain combines TRBV2 with TRBJ2-3, with a tentative D call TRBD2 (5 bases). Per germline, CDR1 SNHLY and CDR2 FYNNEI. The CDR3 contains 13 residues. Trimming removed 6 bases at V and 6 bases at J, with 13 bases between. The CDR3 loop reads CASSLQWEDTQYF. CDR3 bases: TGTGCCAGCAGCTTACAGTGGGAGGATACGCAGTATTTT.

The gene calls are TRBV11-2 and TRBJ1-4, with 7 positions matching TRBD1. The V gene end was trimmed by 0 bases and the J gene end by 7 bases; junction bases not matched to a gene: 5. Germline assignment: CDR1 SGHAT and CDR2 FQNNGV. CDR3 length: 15 amino acids. The CDR3 nucleotides are TGTGCCAGCAGCTTAGAGGGACAGTCTGGTGAAAAACTGTTTTTT. Protein product: CASSLEGQSGEKLFF.

This clone was detected only a few times. The chain recombines TRBV19 with TRBJ1-3, with no clear D. Germline V gene lookup returns CDR1 LNHDA and CDR2 SQIVND (reference sequence). Trimming took off 3 bases at V and 0 bases at J, with 6 bases between the two ends. CDR3 length: 14 residues. Here the CDR3 DNA reads TGTGCCAGTAGTATCGGGTTCTCTGGAAACACCATATATTTT. It yields the protein CASSIGFSGNTIYF. Drawing the rest from reference TRBV19 and TRBJ1-3, the complete variable domain is DGGITQSPKYLFRKEGQNVTLSCEQNLNHDAMYWYRQDPGQGLRLIYYSQIVNDFQKGDIAEGYSVSREKKESFPLTVTSAQKNPTAFYLCASSIGFSGNTIYFGEGSWLTVV.

In its sample, this clone was seen once. The rearrangement links TRBV6-5 to TRBJ1-3, with a possible D match to TRBD1 (6 bases). Trimming removed 6 bases from V and 2 bases from J, with 11 bases in between. This CDR3 is built from 14 residues. Germline assignment: CDR1 MNHEY and CDR2 SVGAGI. The CDR3 nucleotides read TGTGCCAGCAGAAGAGGGGGAGCTGGAAACACCATATATTTT. Protein sequence: CASRRGGAGNTIYF.

The rearrangement uses TRBV7-9 and TRBJ1-4; no clear D gene. The CDR3 is 13 residues long. Germline V gives CDR1 SEHNR, CDR2 FQNEAQ (reference sequence). Trimming pared 4 bases from V and 8 bases from J, leaving 11 bases between. The CDR3 sequence is CASSSVGEEKLFF. The CDR3 nucleotides read TGTGCCAGCAGCTCCGTTGGGGAGGAAAAACTGTTTTTT.

The rearrangement uses TRBV7-6 and TRBJ2-5; 7 bases match TRBD2. The CDR3 spans 16 residues. The V and J ends lost 5 bases and 5 bases, in that order; junction bases with no gene match: 14. Germline V gives CDR1 SGHVS, CDR2 FNYEAQ. The CDR3 DNA reads as TGTGCCAGCAGCCAACCACGCACGGGGGGATTGGAGACCCAGTACTTC. Its protein product is CASSQPRTGGLETQYF.

CDR3 amino acids: CASRGVYSGTDTQYF. The CDR3 nucleotides are TGTGCCAGCAGAGGCGTCTATTCAGGAACAGATACGCAGTATTTT. The chain links TRBV6-6 to TRBJ2-3; no reliable D call. The germline V and J ends were trimmed by 6 bases and 3 bases, with 16 bases remaining between them. Germline V gene lookup returns CDR1 MNHNY and CDR2 SVGAGI (reference sequence). The CDR3 consists of 15 residues.

The chain uses TRBV18 and TRBJ1-1; 7 positions agree with TRBD1. Trimming cost V 6 bases and J 0 bases; bases outside gene matches: 7. The CDR3 is 15 residues long. Germline V gene lookup returns CDR1 KGHSH and CDR2 LQKENI. The CDR3 DNA reads TGTGCCAGCTCCTACTCACAGGGGTTGAACACTGAAGCTTTCTTT. Translated, it gives CASSYSQGLNTEAFF. The complete variable domain, with remaining parts taken from reference TRBV18 and TRBJ1-1, reads NAGVMQNPRHLVRRRGQEARLRCSPMKGHSHVYWYRQLPEEGLKFMVYLQKENIIDESGMPKERFSAEFPKEGPSILRIQQVVRGDSAAYFCASSYSQGLNTEAFFGQGTRLTVV.

This clone was seen a few times. The gene calls are TRBV19 and TRBJ2-7; no reliable D call. The CDR3 has 13 residues. Germline CDR1 and CDR2: LNHDA and SQIVND (reference sequence). The V gene lost 5 bases and the J gene lost 1 base, with 9 bases spanning the gap. CDR3 region: CASSSQHSYEQYF. In DNA form, the CDR3 reads TGTGCCAGTAGTTCTCAACATTCCTACGAGCAGTACTTC.

The CDR3 nucleotides read TGTGCCAGCAGCTTCCGGGACTCTCTGACTTCACCCCTCCACTTT. Translation gives CASSFRDSLTSPLHF. The J gene is TRBJ1-6, the V gene TRBV7-8; D is possibly TRBD1 (5 bases). Looked up from germline, CDR1 is SGHVS and CDR2 is FQNEAQ. Trimming left V 3 bases short and J 9 bases short, with 15 bases between. This CDR3 comprises 15 residues. Filled out from reference TRBV7-8 and TRBJ1-6, the complete variable domain reads GAGVSQSPRYKVAKRGQDVALRCDPISGHVSLFWYQQALGQGPEFLTYFQNEAQLDKSGLPSDRFFAERPEGSVSTLKIQRTQQEDSAVYLCASSFRDSLTSPLHFGNGTRLTVT.

CDR3 in DNA: TGTGCCAGCAGGCCGATCCCAAGCGTGACAGATACGCAGTATTTT. Its protein product is CASRPIPSVTDTQYF. The chain employs TRBV11-2 and TRBJ2-3; D gene unclear. V was cut by 6 bases and J by 3 bases, with 16 bases left in between. The CDR3 spans 15 residues. The germline V gene has CDR1 SGHAT and CDR2 FQNNGV.

The V gene is TRBV19, the J gene TRBJ2-1; D call uncertain. V was clipped by 4 bases and J by 0 bases, with 10 bases between them. The CDR3 length is 15 residues. Per germline, CDR1 LNHDA and CDR2 SQIVND (reference sequence). In nucleotides, the CDR3 is TGTGCCAGTAGTAATCCGTCGAGCTCCTACAATGAGCAGTTCTTC. This codes for CASSNPSSSYNEQFF.

This chain links TRBV28 with TRBJ1-2; no reliable D call. Germline values: CDR1 MDHEN, CDR2 SYDVKM. The V end was cut by 4 bases, the J end by 4 bases, with 13 bases between. This CDR3 is built from 14 residues. As DNA, the CDR3 is TGTGCCAGCAGTTCCCCCCGGGAGGTCTATGGCTACACCTTC. Protein: CASSSPREVYGYTF.

The chain joins TRBV6-5 to TRBJ2-3, with TRBD1 identical over 7 bases. V lost 5 bases and J lost 0; bases outside the gene matches: 5. The V gene's germline CDR1 is MNHEY and CDR2 SVGAGI. This CDR3 region has 15 residues. In DNA, the CDR3 is TGTGCCAGCAGTCCACAGGGGATTAGCACAGATACGCAGTATTTT. Its translation: CASSPQGISTDTQYF.

In DNA form, the CDR3 reads TGTGCCATCACCCGAGGTGGTCTAGCGGGGGGGGGCACAGATACGCAGTATTTT. Protein: CAITRGGLAGGGTDTQYF. The rearrangement uses TRBV10-3 and TRBJ2-3, with 12 bases identical to TRBD2. V lost 7 bases, J lost 1 base, and 12 bases stayed unmatched. This CDR3 comprises 18 residues. Per the germline V gene, CDR1 is ENHRY and CDR2 is SYGVKD.

The V call is TRBV7-8, the J call TRBJ2-1; D not certain. The CDR3 is 14 residues long. Germline CDR1 and CDR2: SGHVS and FQNEAQ. V was pared by 3 bases and J by 4 bases, with 10 bases between. The CDR3 DNA sequence: TGTGCCAGCAGCTTTGGTAGTCTGTACAATGAGCAGTTCTTC. It is translated as CASSFGSLYNEQFF.

V is TRBV4-1 and J is TRBJ2-5; D possibly corresponds to TRBD2 (6 bases). Germline-derived CDR1 and CDR2 are MGHRA and YSYEKL. The ends were cut back, 0 bases at V and 1 base at J, with 9 bases in the middle. The CDR3 totals 15 residues. The CDR3 DNA sequence: TGCGCCAGCAGCCAAGACGGAGCGGGCCAAGAGACCCAGTACTTC. Residues: CASSQDGAGQETQYF.

The chain joins TRBV7-6 to TRBJ2-2, with TRBD1 matching 8 bases. V shed 5 bases, J shed 1 base, and the junction held 3 bases outside the gene matches. CDR3 length: 15 residues. CDR1 and CDR2 from the germline V gene are SGHVS and FNYEAQ. In nucleotides, the CDR3 is TGTGCCAGCAGCCATGGACAGGGGAACACCGGGGAGCTGTTTTTT. This encodes CASSHGQGNTGELFF.

The V call is TRBV28, the J call TRBJ1-2; possible D gene TRBD1, 5 bases. CDR1 is MDHEN and CDR2 is SYDVKM in the germline V gene. V was clipped by 5 bases and J by 4 bases, with 17 bases between them. The CDR3 is 15 amino acids. The CDR3 here is CASSLPAGVSYGYTF. The CDR3 bases are TGTGCCAGCAGTCTCCCCGCGGGGGTGAGCTATGGCTACACCTTC.

This sequence joins TRBV18 and TRBJ1-3, with D perhaps matching TRBD1 (5 bases). V lost 3 bases, J lost 0 bases, and 12 bases lay in between. CDR3 size: 16 residues. CDR1 KGHSH and CDR2 LQKENI come from the germline V gene. The CDR3 region is CASSPGSGFSGNTIYF. CDR3 DNA sequence: TGTGCCAGCTCACCGGGCTCAGGGTTCTCTGGAAACACCATATATTTT.

The chain uses TRBV5-4 and TRBJ1-6, with 7 bases matching TRBD1. In germline, CDR1 is SGHNT, CDR2 YYREEE (reference sequence). The CDR3 is 15 amino acids. Unmatched junction bases numbered 1, after V lost 1 base and J lost 3 bases. The chain's CDR3 is CASSLRTGYNSPLHF. Written as DNA, the CDR3 is TGTGCCAGCAGCTTGCGGACAGGCTATAATTCACCCCTCCACTTT.

The gene calls are TRBV3-1 (or the pseudogene TRBV3-2) and TRBJ2-7; D is possibly TRBD2 (5 bases). V shed 1 base and J shed 2 bases, with 9 bases lying between them. The CDR3 spans 14 residues. Germline V gives CDR1 LGHDT, CDR2 YNNKEL (reference sequence). DNA for the CDR3: TGTGCCAGCAGCCAAGTCGGAGGTACCTACGAGCAGTACTTC. Translating gives CASSQVGGTYEQYF.

The rearrangement joins TRBV18 to TRBJ1-1, with D possibly being TRBD1 (5 bases). Trimming took 4 bases from V and 1 from J, leaving 10 bases between them. The CDR3 totals 14 residues. Germline CDR1 and CDR2: KGHSH and LQKENI. In DNA, the CDR3 is TGTGCCAGCTCACTGACTAGGGGGAACACTGAAGCTTTCTTT. Its protein product is CASSLTRGNTEAFF.

The genes are TRBV5-1 and TRBJ2-7; 9 nucleotides align to TRBD1. This CDR3 contains 16 residues. With V trimmed by 4 bases and J by 0 bases, 8 bases remained unmatched. The germline gives CDR1 SGHRS, CDR2 YFSETQ. Written as DNA, the CDR3 is TGCGCCAGCAGCCACCCCGGACAGGGGTCCTCCTACGAGCAGTACTTC. Translation: CASSHPGQGSSYEQYF.

The rearrangement uses TRBV28 and TRBJ2-7; the match to TRBD2 covers 7 bases. Germline V gene lookup returns CDR1 MDHEN and CDR2 SYDVKM. This CDR3 spans 14 amino acids. Losses at the gene ends were 8 bases for V and 0 bases for J; bases not matched to a gene: 7. Written as DNA, the CDR3 is TGTGCCAGCCCCCCGCGGGGGTACTCCTACGAGCAGTACTTC. Translated: CASPPRGYSYEQYF.

The chain combines TRBV13 with TRBJ2-3; 7 nucleotides agree with TRBD2. In germline, CDR1 is PRHDT, CDR2 FYEKMQ (reference sequence). V lost 3 bases, J lost 4 bases, and 1 base stayed unmatched. The CDR3 is 13 amino acids. CDR3 nucleotides: TGTGCCAGCAGCTTGGGGAGGGCAGATACGCAGTATTTT. Translated, it gives CASSLGRADTQYF.

V is TRBV7-9 and J is TRBJ1-2; D might be TRBD1 (5 bases). The length of the CDR3 is 14 residues. The V and J ends lost 2 bases and 8 bases respectively, with 15 bases between them. Germline-derived CDR1 and CDR2 are SEHNR and FQNEAQ (reference sequence). Here the CDR3 reads CASSLWSGRDGYTF. CDR3 bases: TGTGCCAGCAGCTTATGGTCGGGGCGGGACGGCTACACCTTC. The full variable domain, completed using reference TRBV7-9 and TRBJ1-2, is DTGVSQNPRHKITKRGQNVTFRCDPISEHNRLYWYRQTLGQGPEFLTYFQNEAQLEKSRLLSDRFSAERPKGSFSTLEIQRTEQGDSAMYLCASSLWSGRDGYTFGSGTRLTVV.

The chain employs TRBV5-4 and TRBJ2-3, with TRBD2 matching over 8 bases. CDR3 length: 17 residues. Looked up from germline, CDR1 is SGHNT and CDR2 is YYREEE (reference sequence). The J segment lost 2 bases and the V segment lost 6 bases, leaving 14 bases of the junction unmatched. In DNA form, the CDR3 reads TGTGCCAGCACCGACCTCGGGAGGCGGGGGGTCACAGATACGCAGTATTTT. This encodes CASTDLGRRGVTDTQYF.

The CDR3 reads CASSQDHAGDTQYF. The CDR3 coding sequence is TGTGCCAGCAGCCAAGATCATGCGGGAGATACGCAGTATTTT. This chain uses TRBV14 with TRBJ2-3; maybe TRBD2 (5 bases). The CDR3 spans 14 residues. V shed 0 bases and J shed 5 bases, with 9 bases lying between them. Per germline, CDR1 SGHDN and CDR2 FVKESK.